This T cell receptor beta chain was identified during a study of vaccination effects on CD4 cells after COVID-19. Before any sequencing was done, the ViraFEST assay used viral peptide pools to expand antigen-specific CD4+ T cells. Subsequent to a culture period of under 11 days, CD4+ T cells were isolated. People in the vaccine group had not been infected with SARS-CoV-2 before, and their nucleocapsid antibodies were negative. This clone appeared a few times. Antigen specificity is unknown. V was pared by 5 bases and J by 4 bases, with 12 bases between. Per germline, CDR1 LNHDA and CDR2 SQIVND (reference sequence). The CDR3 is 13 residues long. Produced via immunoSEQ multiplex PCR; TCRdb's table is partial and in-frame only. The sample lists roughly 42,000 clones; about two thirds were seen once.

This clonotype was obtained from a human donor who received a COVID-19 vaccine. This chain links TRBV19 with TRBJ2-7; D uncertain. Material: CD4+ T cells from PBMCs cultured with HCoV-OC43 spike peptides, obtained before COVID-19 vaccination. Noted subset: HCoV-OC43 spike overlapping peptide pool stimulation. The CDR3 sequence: CASSSPGPYEQYF. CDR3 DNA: TGTGCCAGTAGTTCCCCGGGCCCTTACGAGCAGTACTTC.